These 18 T cell receptor beta chains share one sample of origin, sequenced in a study of cytomegalovirus exposure and HLA in healthy donors. Researchers ran the PCR with 60 Vbeta and 13 Jbeta primers. Sequencing used immunoSEQ multiplex PCR; TCRdb keeps in-frame clones, though not all of them. The profile shows 100,000 to 120,000 clones, approximately 83% of them singletons. Input material: PBMCs. The receptor set was obtained from a man younger than 35 in good health and CMV-seronegative.

With regard to this clone: Germline and junction disagree at one end, which may indicate a read error. This chain connects TRBV7-7 to TRBJ2-3; TRBD1 matches at 8 bases. This CDR3 spans 19 amino acids. In germline, CDR1 is SSHAT, CDR2 FNYEAQ (reference sequence). CDR3 loop: CASSPRPRDRGTSTDTQYF. The DNA for the CDR3 is TGTGCTAGCAGCCCCCGGCCTCGAGACAGGGGAACCAGCACAGATACGCAGTATTTT.

This chain joins TRBV28 and TRBJ1-4, with D possibly TRBD1 on 6 matching bases. Germline V gene data show CDR1 as MDHEN and CDR2 as SYDVKM. Between the trimmed V and J ends, which lost 11 bases and 7 bases, there was a span of 17 bases. This CDR3 is built from 13 residues. The CDR3 DNA follows: TGTGCCTCCAACAGGGAGGGGATTGAAAAACTGTTTTTT. Protein: CASNREGIEKLFF.

The CDR3 here is CASSLGGINQPQHF. As DNA, the CDR3 is TGTGCCAGCAGCTTAGGGGGCATAAATCAGCCCCAGCATTTT. The J gene is TRBJ1-5, the V gene TRBV13; no clear D gene. The V and J ends lost 0 bases and 4 bases respectively, with 7 bases between them. In germline, CDR1 is PRHDT, CDR2 FYEKMQ (reference sequence). The CDR3 spans 14 residues.

In this sample, this clone turned up once. Other nucleotide sequences in the sample specify the same CDR3. This rearrangement joins TRBV30 to TRBJ2-7; 7 bases match TRBD1. V was clipped by 0 bases and J by 1 base; unmatched bases: 3. The CDR3 is made up of 14 amino acids. Germline loops: CDR1 GTSNPN, CDR2 SVGIG (reference sequence). The CDR3, as DNA: TGTGCCTGGAGTGTAGGGGGCGCATCCTACGAGCAGTACTTC. Protein: CAWSVGGASYEQYF. The entire variable domain, with the rest obtained from reference TRBV30 and TRBJ2-7, is as follows: SQTIHQWPATLVQPVGSPLSLECTVEGTSNPNLYWYRQAAGRGLQLLFYSVGIGQISSEVPQNLSASRPQDRQFILSSKKLLLSDSGFYLCAWSVGGASYEQYFGPGTRLTVT.

The gene calls are TRBV6-6 and TRBJ2-7; 10 bases fit TRBD2. The germline V gene encodes CDR1 MNHNY and CDR2 SVGAGI (reference sequence). The CDR3 runs to 15 residues. Germline trimming cut 6 bases from V and 0 bases from J; bases unmatched to any gene: 5. CDR3 in DNA: TGTGCCAGCAGGTCCTCTAGCGGGGGCTCCTACGAGCAGTACTTC. It translates to CASRSSSGGSYEQYF.

The V call is TRBV7-6, the J call TRBJ2-3; D unresolved. Trimming shortened V by 9 bases and J by 2 bases, and 12 bases separated the two germline ends. Per germline, CDR1 SGHVS and CDR2 FNYEAQ. The CDR3 runs to 13 residues. The CDR3, as DNA: TGTGCCAGTTCAGGCCGGATCACAGATACGCAGTATTTT. This sequence encodes CASSGRITDTQYF.

The V call is TRBV27, the J call TRBJ1-2; the D gene is possibly TRBD1 (6 bases). This CDR3 comprises 15 residues. Trimming shortened V by 3 bases and J by 4 bases, and 15 bases separated the two germline ends. Germline CDR1 and CDR2: MNHEY and SMNVEV (reference sequence). The CDR3 DNA sequence: TGTGCCAGCAGTTTCGGCGGGGGCGCAGGCTATGGCTACACCTTC. This encodes CASSFGGGAGYGYTF.

The rearrangement uses TRBV2 and TRBJ1-2; D remains unclear. The CDR3 contains 14 residues. The germline V and J ends were trimmed by 6 bases and 6 bases, with 17 bases remaining between them. Germline assignment: CDR1 SNHLY and CDR2 FYNNEI. The DNA of the CDR3 is TGTGCCAGCAGAGGGAGGGAGGACCGAAATGGCTACACCTTC. This encodes CASRGREDRNGYTF.

The V call is TRBV18, the J call TRBJ2-1, with TRBD2 matching over 10 bases. Germline V gene data show CDR1 as KGHSH and CDR2 as LQKENI. CDR3 length equals 17 residues. The V gene end was trimmed by 0 bases and the J gene end by 4 bases; junction bases not matched to a gene: 6. The CDR3 nucleotides read TGTGCCAGCTCACCACCGAGGGGTAGCGGGGGGTACAATGAGCAGTTCTTC. Protein product: CASSPPRGSGGYNEQFF.

The chain uses TRBV4-3 and TRBJ1-2, with TRBD1 identical over 9 bases. Trimming at V came to 4 bases and at J to 3 bases, leaving 3 bases not matched to a gene. From germline, CDR1 is LGHNA and CDR2 YSLEER. The CDR3 is made up of 14 amino acids. The chain's CDR3 is CASSPGQGYYGYTF. The CDR3 DNA reads TGCGCCAGCAGCCCGGGACAGGGATACTATGGCTACACCTTC.

This chain joins TRBV5-1 and TRBJ1-1; 7 bases line up with TRBD1. The CDR3 loop spans 16 amino acids. The V and J ends lost 0 bases and 1 base, in that order; junction bases with no gene match: 6. CDR1 and CDR2 from the germline V gene are SGHRS and YFSETQ. CDR3: CASSLGSGTENTEAFF. CDR3 coding DNA: TGCGCCAGCAGCTTGGGGTCCGGGACAGAGAACACTGAAGCTTTCTTT.

The chain couples TRBV29-1 to TRBJ2-7, with a weak D call TRBD2 (6 bases). Trimming pared 6 bases from V and 5 bases from J, leaving 20 bases between. CDR3 length equals 14 residues. Per germline, CDR1 SQVTM and CDR2 ANQGSEA. The CDR3 DNA sequence: TGCAGCGTGGAGGGGCAGGGAGTTTCCAACGAGCAGTACTTC. This translates into CSVEGQGVSNEQYF.

This sequence joins TRBV7-8 and TRBJ2-3, with a tentative D call TRBD1 (5 bases). Germline CDR1 reads SGHVS; CDR2 reads FQNEAQ. V was pared by 0 bases and J by 5 bases, with 12 bases between. This CDR3 is 15 amino acids long. The CDR3 loop is CASSLAAGIRDTQYF. The CDR3 bases are TGTGCCAGCAGCTTAGCGGCAGGGATCCGAGATACGCAGTATTTT.

The genes are TRBV5-6 and TRBJ2-7; D may be TRBD1 (5 bases). Germline V CDR1 and CDR2: SGHDT, YYEEEE. Trimming removed 4 bases from V and 4 bases from J, with 9 bases in between. CDR3 length: 12 residues. The CDR3, as DNA: TGTGCCAGCAGCCGCTACAGGTACGAGCAGTACTTC. It encodes CASSRYRYEQYF.

The chain joins TRBV7-3 to TRBJ2-5; 8 bases align to TRBD2. This CDR3 is built from 15 residues. The germline gives CDR1 SGHTA, CDR2 FQGTGA. V trimming: 5 bases; J trimming: 4 bases; junction bases outside the gene matches: 9. The CDR3 nucleotides are TGTGCCAGCAGCCTCTCGGGAGGGGCCCGAGAGACCCAGTACTTC. It yields the protein CASSLSGGARETQYF.

This sequence joins TRBV19 and TRBJ1-5, with D perhaps matching TRBD1 (6 bases). This CDR3 has 15 residues. In germline, CDR1 is LNHDA, CDR2 SQIVND (reference sequence). Trimming pared 3 bases from V and 7 bases from J, leaving 16 bases between. The CDR3 protein is CASSMAGDRRQPQHF. For the CDR3, the DNA is TGTGCCAGTAGTATGGCAGGCGACAGGAGGCAGCCCCAGCATTTT.

CDR3 in amino acids: CASSFSNTEAFF. The DNA for the CDR3 is TGTGCCAGCAGCTTTTCTAACACTGAAGCTTTCTTT. This chain connects TRBV13 to TRBJ1-1; D not resolved. The CDR3 extends over 12 amino acids. Germline lookup yields CDR1 PRHDT and CDR2 FYEKMQ (reference sequence). Trimming pared 3 bases from V and 2 bases from J, leaving 4 bases between. Variable domain in full (rest from reference TRBV13 and TRBJ1-1): AAGVIQSPRHLIKEKRETATLKCYPIPRHDTVYWYQQGPGQDPQFLISFYEKMQSDKGSIPDRFSAQQFSDYHSELNMSSLELGDSALYFCASSFSNTEAFFGQGTRLTVV.

The chain is built from TRBV19 and TRBJ2-1; 13 nucleotides agree with TRBD2. Germline loops: CDR1 LNHDA, CDR2 SQIVND (reference sequence). The ends lost 4 bases at V and 5 bases at J; junction bases unmatched: 14. The length of the CDR3 is 19 residues. The CDR3 region has the DNA TGTGCCAGTAGTAAGTGGACTAGCGGGAGCGAACGAAGGAACAATGAGCAGTTCTTC. Translated, it gives CASSKWTSGSERRNNEQFF.